These 21 T cell receptor beta chains were sequenced from one sample in a study of blood T cell repertoires in COVID-19. Assay: immunoSEQ multiplex PCR; the TCRdb copy retains only in-frame clones and omits some. The sample yields about 150,000 clones, roughly 78% seen once. Sequenced sample: PBMCs or T cells enriched from blood (not recorded which). The source is a woman aged 45-60 years who had recovered from COVID-19.

The chain combines TRBV5-1 with TRBJ2-7; D gene ambiguous. Germline CDR1 is SGHRS and CDR2 is YFSETQ. This CDR3 region has 15 residues. The V gene lost 0 bases and the J gene lost 1 base, with 11 bases spanning the gap. The CDR3 protein is CASSLGAASSYEQYF. The CDR3 DNA reads as TGCGCCAGCAGCTTGGGGGCAGCCTCATCCTACGAGCAGTACTTC.

The V gene is TRBV6-6, the J gene TRBJ1-1, with TRBD1 matching 7 bases. CDR3 length equals 14 residues. The V segment lost 6 bases and the J segment 5 bases; nucleotides outside the gene matches: 9. Germline V gene data show CDR1 as MNHNY and CDR2 as SVGAGI (reference sequence). The CDR3 DNA reads as TGTGCCAGCAGCTCTTGGACAGGTATGACTGAAGCTTTCTTT. It specifies CASSSWTGMTEAFF.

V is TRBV7-9 and J is TRBJ2-7, with 9 bases identical to TRBD1. The CDR3 length is 14 residues. Germline V gene lookup returns CDR1 SEHNR and CDR2 FQNEAQ (reference sequence). The V gene end was trimmed by 1 base and the J gene end by 6 bases; junction bases not matched to a gene: 4. The CDR3 region is CASSLGQGVGEQYF. The CDR3 DNA reads TGTGCCAGCAGCTTAGGACAGGGGGTTGGCGAGCAGTACTTC.

CDR3 protein: CAINPSGGPGNEQFF. In nucleotides, the CDR3 is TGTGCCATCAATCCTAGCGGGGGGCCGGGGAATGAGCAGTTCTTC. The chain recombines TRBV10-3 with TRBJ2-1; 11 bases align to TRBD2. CDR1 and CDR2 (germline): ENHRY, SYGVKD. The length of the CDR3 is 15 residues. V was pared by 7 bases and J by 7 bases, with 9 bases of the junction left unmatched.

The gene calls are TRBV6-5 and TRBJ1-2; TRBD1 aligns across 9 bases. CDR3 length: 14 residues. The junction had 9 bases not matched to a gene; V was cut back by 6 bases and J by 7 bases. Germline lookup yields CDR1 MNHEY and CDR2 SVGAGI. The CDR3 DNA reads TGTGCCAGCAGACCGCCCGGGACAGGGTTTGGCTACACCTTC. It yields the protein CASRPPGTGFGYTF.

Only a few counts were recorded for this clone. This chain links TRBV6-1 with TRBJ1-4; D possibly corresponds to TRBD1 (5 bases). Per germline, CDR1 MNHNS and CDR2 SASEGT. V was pared by 4 bases and J by 0 bases, with 18 bases between. The CDR3 has 18 amino acids. CDR3: CASSVVYHGGATNEKLFF. CDR3 nucleotide sequence: TGTGCCAGCAGTGTCGTATACCATGGGGGGGCAACTAATGAAAAACTGTTTTTT.

V gene TRBV2 combines with J gene TRBJ1-2; no firm D call. CDR1 and CDR2 from the germline V gene are SNHLY and FYNNEI. This CDR3 comprises 13 residues. V was trimmed by 0 bases and J by 5 bases, leaving 7 bases between them. CDR3 sequence: CASSEAQRYGYTF. CDR3 bases: TGTGCCAGCAGTGAAGCCCAACGGTATGGCTACACCTTC.

Only a few counts were recorded for this clone. V and J are TRBV28 and TRBJ1-4, with 12 positions matching TRBD1. Trimming cost V 6 bases and J 0 bases; bases outside gene matches: 8. From germline, CDR1 is MDHEN and CDR2 SYDVKM. This CDR3 comprises 18 residues. The CDR3 here is CASRISGTGGPTNEKLFF. DNA of the CDR3: TGTGCCAGCAGGATTTCCGGGACAGGGGGCCCAACTAATGAAAAACTGTTTTTT.

The table lists this clone with a few counts. This chain's CDR3 is CAWNRPGGAYEQYF. The CDR3 nucleotides are TGTGCCTGGAACCGCCCCGGGGGGGCCTACGAGCAGTACTTC. The J gene is TRBJ2-7, the V gene TRBV30; 8 bases align to TRBD2. Germline V gene data show CDR1 as GTSNPN and CDR2 as SVGIG (reference sequence). The trim removed 4 bases at V and 2 bases at J, leaving 7 bases unmatched. This CDR3 is built from 14 residues.

This chain joins TRBV10-1 and TRBJ2-1, with 11 bases identical to TRBD2. CDR3 length equals 17 residues. V shed 4 bases, J shed 4 bases, and the junction held 9 bases outside the gene matches. The germline CDR1 and CDR2 sequences are WNHNN and SYGVQD (reference sequence). The chain's CDR3 is CASSVYGTSGAYNEQFF. The CDR3 DNA sequence: TGCGCCAGCAGTGTATATGGGACTAGCGGCGCATACAATGAGCAGTTCTTC.

This clone has only a few counts. The chain joins TRBV5-1 to TRBJ2-3, with D perhaps matching TRBD2 (5 bases). CDR3 length equals 15 residues. Trimming stripped 1 base from V and 6 bases from J, with 15 bases between. CDR1 and CDR2 (germline): SGHRS, YFSETQ. The CDR3 DNA is TGCGCCAGCAGCTTGTACGCTAGCAAATGGGATACGCAGTATTTT. Its protein product is CASSLYASKWDTQYF.

The chain joins TRBV3-1 (or the pseudogene TRBV3-2) to TRBJ2-6, with D possibly being TRBD1 (6 bases). The CDR3 runs to 16 residues. The ends were cut back, 3 bases at V and 0 bases at J, with 9 bases in the middle. CDR1 and CDR2 (germline): LGHDT, YNNKEL (reference sequence). The CDR3 coding sequence is TGTGCCAGCAGCCACACAGGGAGCTCTGGGGCCAACGTCCTGACTTTC. Translation gives CASSHTGSSGANVLTF.

This clone was found once. The CDR3 region has the DNA TGTGCCAGCAGCCAAACTCGGGGAGAGACCCAGTACTTC. It translates to CASSQTRGETQYF. The chain couples TRBV3-1 (or the pseudogene TRBV3-2) to TRBJ2-5, with a weak D call TRBD2 (5 bases). This CDR3 is 13 amino acids long. V was clipped by 2 bases and J by 4 bases, with 8 bases between them. Germline V gene sequence: CDR1 LGHDT, CDR2 YNNKEL (reference sequence).

V gene TRBV9 combines with J gene TRBJ1-1; D is perhaps TRBD1 (6 bases). V lost 4 bases to trimming and J lost 0 bases, with 7 bases between them. The CDR3 has 13 amino acids. Germline CDR1 SGDLS, CDR2 YYNGEE. The CDR3: CASSQGLNTEAFF. Written as DNA, the CDR3 is TGTGCCAGCAGCCAGGGGCTGAACACTGAAGCTTTCTTT.

V is TRBV2 and J is TRBJ2-6, with D perhaps TRBD2 (6 bases). There are 15 residues in the CDR3. Trimming took 7 bases from V and 1 from J, leaving 11 bases between them. From germline, CDR1 is SNHLY and CDR2 FYNNEI. DNA of the CDR3: TGTGCCAGCATAAGGGCGGGATCTGGGGCCAACGTCCTGACTTTC. Translated, it gives CASIRAGSGANVLTF.

Comments on this clone: Distinct nucleotide sequences in the sample also encode this CDR3. V usage is TRBV7-2 and J usage is TRBJ1-1; D not resolved. The V end was cut by 2 bases, the J end by 1 base, with 5 bases between. Germline V gene lookup returns CDR1 SGHTA and CDR2 FQGNSA. The CDR3 contains 13 residues. The CDR3 region has the DNA TGTGCCAGCAGCTTATCGGGGAACACTGAAGCTTTCTTT. It yields the protein CASSLSGNTEAFF. Supplemented by reference TRBV7-2 and TRBJ1-1, the full variable domain reads GAGVSQSPSNKVTEKGKDVELRCDPISGHTALYWYRQSLGQGLEFLIYFQGNSAPDKSGLPSDRFSAERTGGSVSTLTIQRTQQEDSAVYLCASSLSGNTEAFFGQGTRLTVV.

Many counts were recorded for this clone. V gene TRBV6-5 combines with J gene TRBJ1-4; TRBD1 aligns across 9 bases. V shed 6 bases and J 7 bases; nucleotides not matched to a gene: 6. The CDR3 loop spans 14 amino acids. Germline V gene sequence: CDR1 MNHEY, CDR2 SVGAGI. The CDR3 DNA sequence: TGTGCCAGCAGAAGGGGACAGGGAGGTGAAAAACTGTTTTTT. Encoded protein: CASRRGQGGEKLFF.

This clone has a single count. The chain recombines TRBV27 with TRBJ2-5, with 12 nucleotides matching TRBD2. This CDR3 has 16 amino acids. The V gene's germline CDR1 is MNHEY and CDR2 SMNVEV (reference sequence). The V and J ends lost 5 bases and 0 bases, in that order; junction bases with no gene match: 4. The CDR3: CASSGRLAGDQETQYF. CDR3 DNA sequence: TGTGCCAGCAGTGGGCGACTAGCGGGGGACCAAGAGACCCAGTACTTC.

The chain couples TRBV27 to TRBJ2-3; 9 nucleotides agree with TRBD1. The germline gives CDR1 MNHEY, CDR2 SMNVEV (reference sequence). V was pared by 3 bases and J by 13 bases, with 5 bases of the junction left unmatched. The CDR3 spans 12 residues. The CDR3, as DNA: TGTGCCAGCAGTTTGTTGGGACAGGGAGAGTATTTT. Amino acid sequence: CASSLLGQGEYF.

V usage is TRBV30 and J usage is TRBJ1-2; D gene ambiguous. The CDR3 is 13 amino acids. The germline CDR1 and CDR2 sequences are GTSNPN and SVGIG (reference sequence). The V and J ends lost 2 bases and 7 bases respectively, with 14 bases between them. Here the CDR3 reads CAWSQRTDSGYTF. DNA for the CDR3: TGTGCCTGGAGTCAGAGAACTGACTCTGGCTACACCTTC.

The J gene is TRBJ2-7, the V gene TRBV5-1; the D gene is possibly TRBD1 (5 bases). Trimming stripped 0 bases from V and 3 bases from J, with 10 bases between. The CDR3 has 14 residues. Germline V gene data show CDR1 as SGHRS and CDR2 as YFSETQ. CDR3 nucleotide sequence: TGCGCCAGCAGCTTGGAACAGGCGGTCTACGAGCAGTACTTC. It yields the protein CASSLEQAVYEQYF.